These 9 T cell receptor beta chains share one sample of origin, sequenced in a study of blood T cell repertoires in COVID-19. Only in-frame clones appear in the TCRdb table, and some are missing; sequencing was by immunoSEQ multiplex PCR. The sample carries about 200,000 clones, 80% to 90% recorded once. Sequencing used PBMCs or T cells enriched from blood (not recorded which). These TCRs come from a woman between 40 and 55 years old with acute COVID-19.

The chain joins TRBV9 to TRBJ2-1; 7 bases map to TRBD2. Looked up from germline, CDR1 is SGDLS and CDR2 is YYNGEE. J lost 0 bases, V lost 3 bases, and 3 bases had no gene match. This CDR3 region has 15 residues. The CDR3 DNA reads TGTGCCAGCAGCGCAAGGGACTACTCCTACAATGAGCAGTTCTTC. It is translated as CASSARDYSYNEQFF.

This chain connects TRBV27 to TRBJ2-6; no clear D gene. The V end was cut by 3 bases, the J end by 2 bases, with 11 bases between. In germline, CDR1 is MNHEY, CDR2 SMNVEV (reference sequence). The CDR3 extends over 16 amino acids. CDR3 in DNA: TGTGCCAGCAGTTTTGGAGTGGAAGCTGGGGCCAACGTCCTGACTTTC. Protein sequence: CASSFGVEAGANVLTF.

This chain links TRBV5-5 with TRBJ1-2; TRBD1 might be the D (6 bases). CDR1 and CDR2 (germline): SGHKS, YYEKEE (reference sequence). The CDR3 totals 15 residues. Trimming removed 7 bases from V and 8 bases from J, with 24 bases in between. The CDR3 DNA sequence: TGTGCCAGCGCCGGGACACAAACCTCCCTAGGGGGCTACACCTTC. Protein product: CASAGTQTSLGGYTF.

As for this clone: Other nucleotide sequences from this sample produce the same CDR3. The rearrangement joins TRBV19 to TRBJ2-7; TRBD2 aligns across 12 bases. Germline V gene data show CDR1 as LNHDA and CDR2 as SQIVND (reference sequence). Unmatched junction bases numbered 4, after V lost 5 bases and J lost 2 bases. This CDR3 is 15 amino acids long. The CDR3 DNA sequence: TGTGCCAGTAGTTCTCTAGCGGGAGGGGCCTACGAGCAGTACTTC. Amino acid sequence: CASSSLAGGAYEQYF.

The gene calls are TRBV2 and TRBJ2-5; D uncertain. Germline V gene lookup returns CDR1 SNHLY and CDR2 FYNNEI. Trimming removed 2 bases at V and 2 bases at J, with 9 bases between. This CDR3 contains 14 residues. The CDR3 DNA reads as TGTGCCAGCAGTGAAAGTAACAGACAAGAGACCCAGTACTTC. Its protein product is CASSESNRQETQYF. Using reference TRBV2 and TRBJ2-5 for the parts outside the CDR3, the full variable domain is EPEVTQTPSHQVTQMGQEVILRCVPISNHLYFYWYRQILGQKVEFLVSFYNNEISEKSEIFDDQFSVERPDGSNFTLKIRSTKLEDSAMYFCASSESNRQETQYFGPGTRLLVL.

V gene TRBV19 combines with J gene TRBJ2-7; possible D gene TRBD2, 5 bases. V lost 3 bases, J lost 3 bases, and 15 bases lay in between. The germline gives CDR1 LNHDA, CDR2 SQIVND (reference sequence). The length of the CDR3 is 15 residues. The CDR3 region has the DNA TGTGCCAGTAGTATTACGGCTCGGACTGTCTACGAGCAGTACTTC. It is translated as CASSITARTVYEQYF.

There are a few counts of this clone. The chain employs TRBV27 and TRBJ1-4, with TRBD1 as a possible D gene (6 bases). CDR1 MNHEY and CDR2 SMNVEV come from the germline V gene (reference sequence). The CDR3 covers 14 residues. Trimming took off 7 bases at V and 7 bases at J, with 16 bases between the two ends. The CDR3 sequence: CASTNRDTLEKLFF. CDR3 nucleotides: TGTGCCAGCACCAACCGGGACACGCTTGAAAAACTGTTTTTT.

The chain combines TRBV2 with TRBJ2-2; D is unresolved. V shed 6 bases and J shed 2 bases, with 7 bases lying between them. There are 13 residues in the CDR3. Germline V gene sequence: CDR1 SNHLY, CDR2 FYNNEI. The CDR3 reads CASRQTNTGELFF. The CDR3 DNA is TGTGCCAGCAGGCAGACAAACACCGGGGAGCTGTTTTTT.

This clone was counted a single time. The V call is TRBV10-1, the J call TRBJ2-2; 10 nucleotides agree with TRBD1. J was trimmed by 4 bases and V by 8 bases; bases with no gene match: 4. Germline values: CDR1 WNHNN, CDR2 SYGVQD (reference sequence). There are 14 residues in the CDR3. The CDR3: CASRRDRGTGELFF. CDR3 sequence (DNA): TGCGCCAGCCGGAGGGACAGGGGCACCGGGGAGCTGTTTTTT.